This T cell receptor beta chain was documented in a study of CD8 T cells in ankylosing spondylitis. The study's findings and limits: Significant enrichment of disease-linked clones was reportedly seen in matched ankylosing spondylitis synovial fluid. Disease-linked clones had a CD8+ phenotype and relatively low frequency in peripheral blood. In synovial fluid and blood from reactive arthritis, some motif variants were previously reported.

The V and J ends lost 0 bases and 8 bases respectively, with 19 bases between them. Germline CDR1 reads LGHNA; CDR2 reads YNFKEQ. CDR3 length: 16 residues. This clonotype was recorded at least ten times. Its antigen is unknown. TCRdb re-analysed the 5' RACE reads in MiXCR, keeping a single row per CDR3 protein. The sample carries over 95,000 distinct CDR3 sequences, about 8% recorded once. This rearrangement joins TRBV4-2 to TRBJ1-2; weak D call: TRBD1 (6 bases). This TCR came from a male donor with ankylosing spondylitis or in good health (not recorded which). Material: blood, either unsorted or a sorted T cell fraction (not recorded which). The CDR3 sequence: CASSQDGAGALRGYTF. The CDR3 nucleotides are TGTGCCAGCAGCCAAGATGGGGCGGGGGCTCTTCGGGGCTACACCTTC.